This TCR beta chain was sequenced during a study of shared clonotypes between healthy human individuals. At the deep level, the assay was run. Sequencing used immunoSEQ multiplex PCR; TCRdb keeps in-frame clones, though not all of them. The sample has about 2 million clones, about 95% seen once. This CDR3 spans 17 amino acids. V lost 6 bases to trimming and J lost 4 bases, with 24 bases between them. Germline V CDR1 and CDR2: MGHDK, SYGVNS. Points from the study as a whole: The small donor group covered limited genetic and exposure diversity. Roughly 5% of naive CD4 clonotypes were shared across four donors. Among donors, clonotype sharing was expected to be affected by sequencing depth.

Positively selected for CCR7, the CD45RO-negative cells used as naive CD8 cells excluded terminally differentiated effector memory CD45RA+ cells. A word on this clone: Its antigen is not known.

Sequencing used naive CD8+ T cells sorted from blood. The origin of this receptor is a man in his late teens or twenties in good health. V usage is TRBV25-1 and J usage is TRBJ2-5; perhaps TRBD1 as D (6 bases). This chain's CDR3 is CASSTSTQGPLGETQYF. DNA for the CDR3: TGTGCCAGCAGCACCTCGACACAGGGTCCTCTTGGAGAGACCCAGTACTTC.